These 5 T cell receptor beta chains share one sample of origin, sequenced in a study of spatial heterogeneity in lung cancer. TCRdb re-called the 5' RACE reads with MiXCR, one entry per CDR3 protein. This sample has just under 95,000 distinct CDR3 sequences; around 12% occur once, and the top ten carry roughly two fifths. Time point denoted: sample taken at primary tumor resection. Here the sequenced sample was PBMCs, taken at surgery. The receptors were gathered from a male donor with early-stage non-small cell lung cancer.

In its sample, this clonotype was seen many times. This chain connects TRBV7-2 to TRBJ2-1; weak D call: TRBD2 (5 bases). Germline V CDR1 and CDR2: SGHTA, FQGNSA. This CDR3 has 16 amino acids. V was clipped by 1 base and J by 2 bases, with 12 bases between them. Here the CDR3 reads CASSLGGGGPYNEQFF. CDR3 bases: TGTGCCAGCAGCTTAGGGGGTGGCGGGCCCTACAATGAGCAGTTCTTC.

The sample holds a few counts of this clonotype. This chain joins TRBV12-3 or TRBV12-4 and TRBJ2-1; tentative D call: TRBD2 (5 bases). The CDR3 sequence is 14 residues long. The ends were cut back, 3 bases at V and 3 bases at J, with 9 bases in the middle. CDR3 protein: CASSFSSSYNEQFF. The CDR3 DNA reads TGTGCCAGCAGTTTTTCTAGCAGCTACAATGAGCAGTTCTTC.

Many counts were recorded for this clonotype. The CDR3 region is CASSSGGENTGELFF. Written as DNA, the CDR3 is TGCGCCAGCAGCTCCGGGGGGGAAAACACCGGGGAGCTGTTTTTT. The genes are TRBV5-1 and TRBJ2-2; TRBD2 matches at 8 bases. J gave up 2 bases and V 3 bases, and 3 bases lay outside the gene matches. The germline CDR1 and CDR2 sequences are SGHRS and YFSETQ. This CDR3 spans 15 amino acids.

Many counts were recorded for this clonotype. The chain uses TRBV7-9 and TRBJ1-2, with a possible D match to TRBD1 (5 bases). The CDR3 is 14 amino acids. V was pared by 4 bases and J by 3 bases, with 12 bases between. Germline V lookup: CDR1 SEHNR, CDR2 FQNEAQ (reference sequence). CDR3 loop: CASSSIRGDYGYTF. The CDR3 DNA sequence: TGTGCCAGCAGCTCAATAAGGGGTGACTATGGCTACACCTTC. Combining the CDR3 with reference TRBV7-9 and TRBJ1-2 gives the whole variable domain DTGVSQNPRHKITKRGQNVTFRCDPISEHNRLYWYRQTLGQGPEFLTYFQNEAQLEKSRLLSDRFSAERPKGSFSTLEIQRTEQGDSAMYLCASSSIRGDYGYTFGSGTRLTVV.

The chain is built from TRBV7-2 and TRBJ2-2; 8 bases agree with TRBD2. This CDR3 contains 15 residues. Unmatched junction bases numbered 7, after V lost 6 bases and J lost 4 bases. CDR1 SGHTA and CDR2 FQGNSA come from the germline V gene. CDR3 sequence (DNA): TGTGCCAGCAGACCCCGGGGGGGCGGCACCGGGGAGCTGTTTTTT. Translated, it gives CASRPRGGGTGELFF.